The entry below describes one T cell receptor beta chain. The antigen remains undetermined. The entry originates in a study of cytotoxic CD8 clonotypes in ibrutinib-treated CLL. Study results and caveats: Baseline clonality, above age-matched healthy donor levels, tracked circulating CD8+ T-cell counts.

TCRdb's table, derived via immunoSEQ multiplex PCR, lists solely in-frame clones and lacks some. The sample lists just over 200,000 clones, around 75% occurring once. Material: PBMCs, obtained after 12 months of ibrutinib treatment. The source of this sequence is a human donor with chronic lymphocytic leukemia.

The CDR3 spells CASSPGRLFGNTIYF. CDR3 nucleotides: TGTGCCAGCAGCCCTGGTCGGTTGTTTGGAAACACCATATATTTT. V is TRBV7-2 and J is TRBJ1-3; unclear D gene. CDR3 size: 15 residues. Germline-derived CDR1 and CDR2 are SGHTA and FQGNSA. Trimming removed 5 bases from V and 3 bases from J, with 14 bases in between.